Sequencing of this TCR beta chain was carried out in a study of PD-1 blockade in classical Hodgkin lymphoma. Overall study: Patients were dosed intravenously with nivolumab at 3 mg/kg every 2 weeks. Findings and limits, study-wide: Baseline TCR diversity was reportedly lower in newly diagnosed patients than healthy donors. CD4+ but not CD8+ TCR diversity rose significantly by C4D1.

The method was immunoSEQ multiplex PCR; TCRdb's version includes in-frame clones alone and lacks a portion of them. The sample lists approximately 45,000 clones, 66% occurring once. The CDR3 is 14 amino acids. The V gene lost 1 base and the J gene lost 5 bases, with 8 bases spanning the gap. Germline CDR1 reads SEHNR; CDR2 reads FQNEAQ (reference sequence). Time point denoted: cycle 4 day 1 (C4D1), after six to seven weeks of nivolumab. The patients all showed relapse after autologous stem cell transplantation, while their brentuximab vedotin exposure varied. Best responses included complete response and partial response; otherwise, the best response was progressive disease. This clone was observed a few times. The antigen is not known.

The clonotype was recovered from a human donor with classical Hodgkin lymphoma. V gene TRBV7-9 combines with J gene TRBJ2-2; D is unclear. The source material was peripheral blood mononuclear cells (PBMCs), sampled before the fourth cycle of nivolumab. The CDR3 is CASSLGRDTGELFF. The CDR3 DNA reads as TGTGCCAGCAGCTTAGGTAGAGATACCGGGGAGCTGTTTTTT.